These 11 T cell receptor beta chains share one sample of origin, sequenced in a study of beta chain features in type 1 diabetes. Every isolated RNA sample was fully reverse transcribed, so sequencing captured expressed TCRB transcripts. Sequencing used immunoSEQ multiplex PCR; TCRdb keeps in-frame clones, though not all of them. The table shows 400,000 to 550,000 clones, with over 9.5% occurring only once. The sequencing sample was made of naive CD4+ T cells from blood. These receptors originate from a young woman in good health.

The chain employs TRBV28 and TRBJ2-6; perhaps TRBD1 as D (6 bases). The length of the CDR3 is 15 residues. Germline CDR1 is MDHEN and CDR2 is SYDVKM. Trimming took 6 bases from V and 4 from J, leaving 13 bases between them. The DNA for the CDR3 is TGTGCCAGCAGCTTGGGGGCGGAGGGGGCCAACGTCCTGACTTTC. It encodes CASSLGAEGANVLTF.

This clone was detected only a few times. The genes are TRBV7-9 and TRBJ1-3, with D possibly TRBD1 on 6 matching bases. V lost 5 bases and J lost 4, with 12 bases in between. From germline, CDR1 is SEHNR and CDR2 FQNEAQ (reference sequence). CDR3 length: 14 amino acids. CDR3 protein: CASSPQGLGNTIYF. CDR3 bases: TGTGCCAGCAGCCCCCAGGGGTTGGGAAACACCATATATTTT. Combining the CDR3 with reference TRBV7-9 and TRBJ1-3 gives the whole variable domain DTGVSQNPRHKITKRGQNVTFRCDPISEHNRLYWYRQTLGQGPEFLTYFQNEAQLEKSRLLSDRFSAERPKGSFSTLEIQRTEQGDSAMYLCASSPQGLGNTIYFGEGSWLTVV.

The J gene is TRBJ1-1, the V gene TRBV6-1; D ambiguous. V was trimmed by 4 bases and J by 1 base, leaving 13 bases between them. Germline CDR1 reads MNHNS; CDR2 reads SASEGT. There are 15 residues in the CDR3. The CDR3 DNA follows: TGTGCCAGCAGTGTACGCGTGGGATCGAACACTGAAGCTTTCTTT. Encoded protein: CASSVRVGSNTEAFF.

The chain recombines TRBV9 with TRBJ1-2; 9 bases line up with TRBD1. The V segment lost 3 bases and the J segment 3 bases; nucleotides outside the gene matches: 9. The germline V gene encodes CDR1 SGDLS and CDR2 YYNGEE. This CDR3 has 16 amino acids. As DNA, the CDR3 is TGTGCCAGCAGCGCCCCCGACAGGGGGTGGCACTATGGCTACACCTTC. Protein: CASSAPDRGWHYGYTF. Variable domain in full (rest from reference TRBV9 and TRBJ1-2): DSGVTQTPKHLITATGQRVTLRCSPRSGDLSVYWYQQSLDQGLQFLIQYYNGEERAKGNILERFSAQQFPDLHSELNLSSLELGDSALYFCASSAPDRGWHYGYTFGSGTRLTVV.

The table lists this clone with a few counts. This chain connects TRBV11-2 to TRBJ1-5; no definite D call. The CDR3 extends over 14 amino acids. CDR1 and CDR2 from the germline V gene are SGHAT and FQNNGV. V was shortened by 1 base and J by 0 bases, with 4 bases between the two germline ends. CDR3 nucleotides: TGTGCCAGCAGCTTAGGGGGTAGCAATCAGCCCCAGCATTTT. This gives the protein CASSLGGSNQPQHF.

Regarding this clone: A much larger clone is a single base away; this may be a read error. The identical CDR3 is also encoded by other nucleotide sequences in the sample. V and J are TRBV7-8 and TRBJ2-5; D unclear. V dropped 3 bases and J dropped 5 bases, with 4 bases sitting between them. The CDR3 length is 11 residues. Germline loops: CDR1 SGHVS, CDR2 FQNEAQ. DNA for the CDR3: TGTGCCAGCAGCTTTGGCGAGACCCAGTACTTC. Its translation: CASSFGETQYF.

Worth noting for this clone: Other DNA sequences within the sample encode an identical CDR3. The CDR3 loop is CASSLGQGADEQFF. The CDR3 coding sequence is TGCGCCAGCAGCTTGGGCCAGGGGGCCGATGAGCAGTTCTTC. The J gene is TRBJ2-1, the V gene TRBV5-1; the match to TRBD1 covers 8 bases. Germline V CDR1 and CDR2: SGHRS, YFSETQ. V lost 0 bases, J lost 8 bases, and 4 bases stayed unmatched. This CDR3 has 14 amino acids.

The rearrangement links TRBV28 to TRBJ2-5; no clear D gene. Germline values: CDR1 MDHEN, CDR2 SYDVKM. V gave up 2 bases and J gave up 2 bases, with 9 bases separating them. The CDR3 runs 14 residues. CDR3 sequence: CASSLIRRQETQYF. Written as DNA, the CDR3 is TGTGCCAGCAGTTTAATCCGGCGGCAAGAGACCCAGTACTTC.

The table lists this clone with a few counts. This chain joins TRBV19 and TRBJ1-2, with D uncertain. The V end was cut by 6 bases, the J end by 1 base, with 6 bases between. This CDR3 region has 12 residues. The germline V gene encodes CDR1 LNHDA and CDR2 SQIVND (reference sequence). CDR3 coding DNA: TGTGCCAGTAGGCTCGGTAACTATGGCTACACCTTC. Translated: CASRLGNYGYTF. The complete variable domain, with remaining parts taken from reference TRBV19 and TRBJ1-2, reads DGGITQSPKYLFRKEGQNVTLSCEQNLNHDAMYWYRQDPGQGLRLIYYSQIVNDFQKGDIAEGYSVSREKKESFPLTVTSAQKNPTAFYLCASRLGNYGYTFGSGTRLTVV.

The chain joins TRBV5-1 to TRBJ2-5; 8 nucleotides line up with TRBD1. CDR3 length: 14 amino acids. V shed 5 bases and J 4 bases; nucleotides not matched to a gene: 7. CDR1 is SGHRS and CDR2 is YFSETQ in the germline V gene. The CDR3 loop is CASRQGTGVETQYF. CDR3 DNA: TGCGCCAGCAGGCAGGGGACAGGAGTAGAGACCCAGTACTTC.

This clone showed up just a few times. The V and J genes are TRBV29-1 and TRBJ2-3; 9 bases fit TRBD2. The CDR3 is 15 residues long. V lost 5 bases, J lost 6 bases, and 12 bases stayed unmatched. CDR1 is SQVTM and CDR2 is ANQGSEA in the germline V gene. The CDR3: CSVRFGGGATDTQYF. The CDR3 DNA reads as TGCAGCGTTCGGTTTGGCGGGGGGGCCACGGATACGCAGTATTTT.